This T cell receptor beta chain was documented in a study of blood T cell repertoires in COVID-19. This CDR3 has 15 residues. V lost 1 base, J lost 3 bases, and 13 bases lay in between. The germline V gene has CDR1 MDHEN and CDR2 SYDVKM. Measured with immunoSEQ multiplex PCR; TCRdb has only the in-frame clones, and not every one. The sample contains approximately 360,000 clones, 90% of which appear only once. The specimen was peripheral blood. This receptor was identified in a man in his late teens or twenties with active or convalescent COVID-19. This sequence joins TRBV28 and TRBJ2-7; the D gene is possibly TRBD2 (5 bases). The CDR3 DNA reads as TGTGCCAGCAGTTTATCCCTGAACGGGATCTACGAGCAGTACTTC. As protein: CASSLSLNGIYEQYF. The complete variable domain, with remaining parts taken from reference TRBV28 and TRBJ2-7, reads DVKVTQSSRYLVKRTGEKVFLECVQDMDHENMFWYRQDPGLGLRLIYFSYDVKMKEKGDIPEGYSVSREKKERFSLILESASTNQTSMYLCASSLSLNGIYEQYFGPGTRLTVT.